This TCR beta chain was identified in a study of human T cells and chemical hapten exposure. Study conclusions and caveats: Expanded TCRs created a significantly greater count of big CDR3 similarity clusters than controls did.

Noted time point: pre-sensitization, week 0. Treatment meaning: therapeutic diphenylcyclopropenone sensitization with weekly scalp DPC. This clonotype has only a few counts. Its antigen is currently unknown. Unique molecular identifiers were linked by the library to individual cDNA molecules. TCRdb re-called the RACE reads through MiXCR, storing one row per CDR3 protein. The data hold tens of thousands of distinct CDR3 sequences, with 11% to 15% observed a single time. Between the trimmed V and J ends, which lost 1 base and 7 bases, there was a span of 8 bases. In germline, CDR1 is SGHAT, CDR2 FQNNGV. CDR3 length: 13 residues.

The material was whole blood, obtained in connection with sensitization to the hapten diphenylcyclopropenone (DPC). This clonotype was obtained from a woman in her fifties or sixties with alopecia areata. Some clones in this sample may be carry-over from other donors' samples. The rearrangement uses TRBV11-2 and TRBJ2-1; D unresolved. The DNA of the CDR3 is TGTGCCAGCAGCTTAGGTCGGCAAAATGAGCAGTTCTTC. Its protein product is CASSLGRQNEQFF.